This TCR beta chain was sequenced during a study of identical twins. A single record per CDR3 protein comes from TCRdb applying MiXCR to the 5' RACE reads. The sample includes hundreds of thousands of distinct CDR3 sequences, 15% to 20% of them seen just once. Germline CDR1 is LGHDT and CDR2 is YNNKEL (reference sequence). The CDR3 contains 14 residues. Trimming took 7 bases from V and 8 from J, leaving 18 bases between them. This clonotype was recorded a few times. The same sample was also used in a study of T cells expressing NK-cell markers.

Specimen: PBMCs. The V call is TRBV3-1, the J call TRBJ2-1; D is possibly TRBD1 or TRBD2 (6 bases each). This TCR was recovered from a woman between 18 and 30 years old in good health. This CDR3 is CASKSEGGNDEQFF. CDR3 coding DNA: TGTGCCAGCAAGTCGGAGGGGGGCAACGATGAGCAGTTCTTC.